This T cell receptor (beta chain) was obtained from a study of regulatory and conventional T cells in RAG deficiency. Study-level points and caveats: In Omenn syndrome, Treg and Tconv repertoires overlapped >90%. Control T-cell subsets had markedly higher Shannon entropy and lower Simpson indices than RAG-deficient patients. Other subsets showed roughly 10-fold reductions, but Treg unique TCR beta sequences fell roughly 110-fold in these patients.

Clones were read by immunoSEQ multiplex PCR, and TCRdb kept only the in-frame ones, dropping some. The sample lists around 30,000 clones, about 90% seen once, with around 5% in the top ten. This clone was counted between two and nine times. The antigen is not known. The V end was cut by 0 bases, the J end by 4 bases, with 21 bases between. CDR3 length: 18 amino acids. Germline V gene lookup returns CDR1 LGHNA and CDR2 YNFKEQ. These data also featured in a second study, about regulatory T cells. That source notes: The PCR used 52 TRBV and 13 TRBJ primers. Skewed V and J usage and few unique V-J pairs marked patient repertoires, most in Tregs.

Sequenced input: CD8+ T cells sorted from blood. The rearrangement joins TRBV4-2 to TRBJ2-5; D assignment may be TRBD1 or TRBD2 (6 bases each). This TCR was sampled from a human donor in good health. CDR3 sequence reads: CASSQEIVKGGKGETQYF. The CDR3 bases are TGTGCCAGCAGCCAAGAAATCGTCAAAGGGGGGAAGGGAGAGACCCAGTACTTC.